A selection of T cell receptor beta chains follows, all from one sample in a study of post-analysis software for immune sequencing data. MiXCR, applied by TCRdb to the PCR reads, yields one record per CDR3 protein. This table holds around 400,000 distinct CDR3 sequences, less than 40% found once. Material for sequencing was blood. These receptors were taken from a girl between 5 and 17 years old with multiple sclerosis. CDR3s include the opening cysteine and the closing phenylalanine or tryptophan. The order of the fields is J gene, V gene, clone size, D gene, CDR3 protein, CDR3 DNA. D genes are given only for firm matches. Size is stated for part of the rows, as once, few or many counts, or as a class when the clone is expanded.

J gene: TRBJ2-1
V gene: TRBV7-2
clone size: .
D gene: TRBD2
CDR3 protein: CASSGDPPPWRGGRNEQFF
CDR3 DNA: TGTGCCAGCAGCGGGGACCCCCCTCCCTGGCGGGGGGGCCGCAATGAGCAGTTCTTC

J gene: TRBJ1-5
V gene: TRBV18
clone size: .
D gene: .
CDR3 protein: CASSPGEDQPQHF
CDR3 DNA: TGTGCCAGCTCACCGGGTGAGGACCAGCCCCAGCATTTT

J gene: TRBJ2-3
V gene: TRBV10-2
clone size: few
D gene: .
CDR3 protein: CASRTGQSTDTQYF
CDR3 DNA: TGCGCCAGCAGAACAGGACAGAGCACAGATACGCAGTATTTT

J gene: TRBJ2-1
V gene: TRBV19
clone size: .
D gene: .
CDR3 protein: CAGDLASSAEQFF
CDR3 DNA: TGTGCCGGCGATCTGGCCTCGTCGGCTGAGCAGTTCTTC

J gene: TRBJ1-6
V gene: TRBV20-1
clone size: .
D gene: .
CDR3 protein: CSAKADLVSPLHF
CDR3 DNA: TGCAGTGCTAAGGCCGATCTAGTTTCACCCCTCCACTTT

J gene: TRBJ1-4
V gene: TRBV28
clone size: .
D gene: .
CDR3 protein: CASSIGGGDEKLFF
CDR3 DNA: TGTGCCAGCAGTATTGGTGGAGGGGATGAAAAACTGTTTTTT

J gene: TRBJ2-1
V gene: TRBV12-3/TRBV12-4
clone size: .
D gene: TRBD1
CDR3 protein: CASTPSTGGKWNNEQFF
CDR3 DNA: TGTGCCAGCACCCCTTCGACAGGGGGCAAGTGGAACAATGAGCAGTTCTTC

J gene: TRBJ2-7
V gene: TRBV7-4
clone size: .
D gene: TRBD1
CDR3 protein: CASSLALGQNEQYF
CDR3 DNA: TGTGCCAGCAGCTTAGCATTGGGACAGAACGAGCAGTACTTC

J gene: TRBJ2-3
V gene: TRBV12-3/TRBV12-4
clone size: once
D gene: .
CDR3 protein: CASSPDDTDTQYF
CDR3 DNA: TGTGCCAGCAGTCCGGACGACACAGATACGCAGTATTTT

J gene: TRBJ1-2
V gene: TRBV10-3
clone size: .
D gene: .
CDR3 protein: CAISELDSDGYTF
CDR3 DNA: TGTGCCATCAGTGAGCTTGACTCGGATGGCTACACCTTC

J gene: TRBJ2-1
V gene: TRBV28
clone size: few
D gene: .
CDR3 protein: CASSTSSGGRNEQFF
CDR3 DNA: TGTGCCAGCAGTACCTCATCCGGGGGTCGCAATGAGCAGTTCTTC

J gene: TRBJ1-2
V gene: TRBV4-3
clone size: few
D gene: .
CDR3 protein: CASSQDHGGAYTF
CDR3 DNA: TGCGCCAGCAGCCAAGATCATGGAGGGGCTTACACCTTC

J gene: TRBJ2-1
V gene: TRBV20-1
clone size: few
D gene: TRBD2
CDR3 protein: CSASRTSGYNEQFF
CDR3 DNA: TGCAGTGCTAGCCGGACTAGCGGTTACAATGAGCAGTTCTTC

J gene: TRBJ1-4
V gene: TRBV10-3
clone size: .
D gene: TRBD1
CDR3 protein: CAIRALGTGATNEKLFF
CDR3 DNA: TGTGCCATCAGGGCGTTGGGGACAGGCGCAACTAATGAAAAACTGTTTTTT

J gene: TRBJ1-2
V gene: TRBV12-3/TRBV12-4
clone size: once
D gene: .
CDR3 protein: CASSHGRDYGYTF
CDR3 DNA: TGTGCCAGCAGCCACGGGAGGGACTATGGCTACACCTTC

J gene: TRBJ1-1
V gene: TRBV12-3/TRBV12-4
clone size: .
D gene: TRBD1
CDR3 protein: CASSFVMPGQGEAFF
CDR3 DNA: TGTGCCAGCAGTTTCGTTATGCCTGGACAGGGTGAAGCTTTCTTT

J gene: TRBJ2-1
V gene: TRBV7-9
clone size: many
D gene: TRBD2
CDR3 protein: CASSLRGDEQFF
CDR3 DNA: TGTGCCAGCAGCCTACGGGGGGATGAGCAGTTCTTC

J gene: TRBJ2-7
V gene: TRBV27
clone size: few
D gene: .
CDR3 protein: CASSDRSYEQYF
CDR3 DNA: TGTGCCAGCAGTGACAGGAGTTACGAGCAGTACTTC

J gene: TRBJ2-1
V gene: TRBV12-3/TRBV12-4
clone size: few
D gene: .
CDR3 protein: CASSRGQGGSYNEQFF
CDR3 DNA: TGTGCCAGCAGTAGAGGTCAAGGAGGCTCCTACAATGAGCAGTTCTTC

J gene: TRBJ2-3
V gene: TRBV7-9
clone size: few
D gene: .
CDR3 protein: CASSFTGQRTDTQYF
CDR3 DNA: TGTGCCAGCAGCTTCACCGGTCAACGCACAGATACGCAGTATTTT

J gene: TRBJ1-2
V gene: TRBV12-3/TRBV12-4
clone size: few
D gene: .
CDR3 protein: CASSLGGKGFLYGYTF
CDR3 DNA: TGTGCCAGCAGTCTTGGCGGTAAAGGGTTCCTGTATGGCTACACCTTC

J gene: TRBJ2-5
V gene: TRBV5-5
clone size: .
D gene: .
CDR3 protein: CASSLDSNQETQYF
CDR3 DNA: TGTGCCAGCAGCCTCGACAGCAACCAAGAGACCCAGTACTTC

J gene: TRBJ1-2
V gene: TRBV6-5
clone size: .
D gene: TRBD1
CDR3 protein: CASSEVRGDGYTF
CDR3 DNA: TGTGCCAGCAGTGAAGTCAGGGGGGATGGCTACACCTTC

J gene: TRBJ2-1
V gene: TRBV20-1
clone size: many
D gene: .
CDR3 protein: CSASSGRAFYEQFF
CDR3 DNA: TGCAGTGCTAGCTCGGGACGGGCTTTCTATGAGCAGTTCTTC

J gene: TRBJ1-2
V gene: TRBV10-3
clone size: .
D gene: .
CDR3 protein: CAISNTGMEYGYTF
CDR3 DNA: TGTGCCATCAGTAATACAGGGATGGAATATGGCTACACCTTC

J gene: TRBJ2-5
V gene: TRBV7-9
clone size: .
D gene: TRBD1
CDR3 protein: CASSVYKGTGVSQETQYF
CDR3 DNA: TGTGCCAGCAGCGTTTATAAGGGGACAGGGGTTTCCCAAGAGACCCAGTACTTC

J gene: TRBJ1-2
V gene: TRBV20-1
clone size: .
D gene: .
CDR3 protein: CSASPGNGYTF
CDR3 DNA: TGCAGTGCTAGCCCCGGGAATGGCTACACCTTC

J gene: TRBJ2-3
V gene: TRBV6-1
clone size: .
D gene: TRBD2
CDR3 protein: CAISEAGGTDTQYF
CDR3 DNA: TGTGCCATCAGTGAAGCGGGGGGGACAGATACGCAGTATTTT

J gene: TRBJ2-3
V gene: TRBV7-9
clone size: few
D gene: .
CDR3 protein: CASSLDQQDTQYF
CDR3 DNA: TGTGCCAGCAGCTTGGACCAACAGGATACGCAGTATTTT

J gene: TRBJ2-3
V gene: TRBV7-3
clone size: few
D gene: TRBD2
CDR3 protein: CASSRHRSGGAIDTQYF
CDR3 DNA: TGTGCCAGCAGCCGACATAGGAGCGGGGGGGCCATTGATACGCAGTATTTT

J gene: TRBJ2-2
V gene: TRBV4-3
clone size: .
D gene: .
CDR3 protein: CASSQDYWGTGELFF
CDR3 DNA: TGCGCCAGCAGCCAAGATTATTGGGGGACCGGGGAGCTGTTTTTT

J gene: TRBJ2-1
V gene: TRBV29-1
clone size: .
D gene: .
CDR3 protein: CSVEVGGALSYNEQFF
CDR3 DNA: TGCAGCGTTGAGGTTGGCGGGGCCCTCTCCTACAATGAGCAGTTCTTC

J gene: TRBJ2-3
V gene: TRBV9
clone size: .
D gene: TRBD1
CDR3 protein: CASSPGDRNTDTQYF
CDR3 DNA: TGTGCCAGCAGCCCCGGGGACAGAAACACAGATACGCAGTATTTT

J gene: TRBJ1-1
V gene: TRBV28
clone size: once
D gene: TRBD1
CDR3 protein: CASSPGTGSTEAFF
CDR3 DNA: TGTGCCAGCAGTCCCGGGACAGGGAGCACTGAAGCTTTCTTT

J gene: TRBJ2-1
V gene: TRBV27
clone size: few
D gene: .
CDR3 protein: CASSLRASYNEQFF
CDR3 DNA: TGTGCCAGCAGTTTACGGGCCTCCTACAATGAGCAGTTCTTC

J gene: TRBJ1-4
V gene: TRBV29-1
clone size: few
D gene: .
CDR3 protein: CSVKVPGRAEKLFF
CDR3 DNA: TGCAGCGTCAAGGTCCCAGGGAGGGCTGAAAAACTGTTTTTT

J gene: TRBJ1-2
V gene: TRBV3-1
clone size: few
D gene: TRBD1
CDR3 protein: CASSLTTGEYGYTF
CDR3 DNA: TGTGCCAGCAGCCTTACGACAGGGGAATATGGCTACACCTTC

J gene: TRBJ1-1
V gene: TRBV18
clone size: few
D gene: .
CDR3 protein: CASSRRAGGVPENTEAFF
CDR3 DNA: TGTGCCAGCTCACGGCGAGCAGGCGGAGTCCCGGAGAACACTGAAGCTTTCTTT

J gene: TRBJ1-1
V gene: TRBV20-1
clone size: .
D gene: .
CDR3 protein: CSAEWRGEGLNTEAFF
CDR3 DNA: TGCAGTGCGGAGTGGAGGGGAGAAGGACTGAACACTGAAGCTTTCTTT

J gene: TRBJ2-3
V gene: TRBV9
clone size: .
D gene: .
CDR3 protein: CASSVVGGRGDTQYF
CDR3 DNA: TGTGCCAGCAGCGTAGTGGGGGGCCGGGGAGATACGCAGTATTTT

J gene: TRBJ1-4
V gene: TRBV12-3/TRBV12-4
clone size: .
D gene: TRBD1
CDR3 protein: CASGGTGGREKLFF
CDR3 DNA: TGTGCCAGCGGGGGGACAGGGGGAAGGGAAAAACTGTTTTTT

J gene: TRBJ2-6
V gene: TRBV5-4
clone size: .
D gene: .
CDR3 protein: CASSLGMDAHSGANVLTF
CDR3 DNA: TGTGCCAGCAGCTTGGGTATGGACGCCCACTCTGGGGCCAACGTCCTGACTTTC

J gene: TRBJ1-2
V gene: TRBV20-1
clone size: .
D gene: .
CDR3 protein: CSARWDGRLGGYTF
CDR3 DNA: TGCAGTGCTAGATGGGACGGAAGACTAGGGGGCTACACCTTC

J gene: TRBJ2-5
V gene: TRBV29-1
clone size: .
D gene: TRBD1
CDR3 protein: CSVEEGGHKTQYF
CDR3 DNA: TGCAGCGTTGAAGAAGGGGGCCACAAGACCCAGTACTTC

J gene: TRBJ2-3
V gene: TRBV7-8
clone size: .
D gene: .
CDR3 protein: CASSSFGAGTSTDTQYF
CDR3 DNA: TGTGCCAGCAGCTCCTTCGGGGCTGGAACTAGCACAGATACGCAGTATTTT

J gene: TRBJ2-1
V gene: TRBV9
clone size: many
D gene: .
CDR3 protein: CASSVAHGTEQFF
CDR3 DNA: TGTGCCAGCAGCGTAGCCCACGGGACGGAGCAGTTCTTC

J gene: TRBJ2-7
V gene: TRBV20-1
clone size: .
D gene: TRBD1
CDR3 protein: CSAKTGEAHEQYF
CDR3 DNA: TGCAGTGCCAAGACAGGGGAAGCCCACGAGCAGTACTTC

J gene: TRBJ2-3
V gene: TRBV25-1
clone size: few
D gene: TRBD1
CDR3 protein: CATSTGNTQYF
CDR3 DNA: TGTGCCACCTCGACAGGGAATACGCAGTATTTT

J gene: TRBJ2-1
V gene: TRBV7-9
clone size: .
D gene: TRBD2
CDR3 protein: CASSLYRTSGGSSYDEQFF
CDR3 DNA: TGTGCCAGCAGCTTATATAGGACTAGCGGGGGAAGCTCCTACGATGAGCAGTTCTTC

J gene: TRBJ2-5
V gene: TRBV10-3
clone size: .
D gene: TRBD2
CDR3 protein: CAISGGIGGQETQYF
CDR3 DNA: TGTGCCATCTCGGGCGGCATCGGGGGGCAAGAGACCCAGTACTTC

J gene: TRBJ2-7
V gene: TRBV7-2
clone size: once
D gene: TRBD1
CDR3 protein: CPSSVGQGESYEQYF
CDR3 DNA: TGTCCCAGCAGCGTGGGACAGGGGGAATCCTACGAGCAGTACTTC

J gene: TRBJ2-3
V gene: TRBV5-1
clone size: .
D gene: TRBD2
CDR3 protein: CASSLDVAGPFTDTQYF
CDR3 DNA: TGCGCCAGCAGCTTGGACGTAGCGGGGCCATTCACAGATACGCAGTATTTT

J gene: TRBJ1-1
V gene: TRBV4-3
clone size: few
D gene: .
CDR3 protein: CASSQRIGRGARGNNEAFF
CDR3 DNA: TGCGCCAGCAGCCAACGCATCGGCCGGGGGGCGCGAGGGAACAATGAAGCTTTCTTT

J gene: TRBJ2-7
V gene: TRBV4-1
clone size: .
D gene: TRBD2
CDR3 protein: CASSQAGERGNYEQYF
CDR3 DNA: TGCGCCAGCAGCCAGGCAGGGGAGCGGGGGAACTACGAGCAGTACTTC

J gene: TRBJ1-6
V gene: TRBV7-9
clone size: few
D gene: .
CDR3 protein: CASSLAGKGTYNSPLHF
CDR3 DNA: TGTGCCAGCAGCTTAGCGGGAAAGGGAACCTATAATTCACCCCTCCACTTT

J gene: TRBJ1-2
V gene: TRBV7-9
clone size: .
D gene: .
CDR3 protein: CASSLSGEHYGYTF
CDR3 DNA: TGTGCCAGCAGCTTAAGCGGAGAGCACTATGGCTACACCTTC

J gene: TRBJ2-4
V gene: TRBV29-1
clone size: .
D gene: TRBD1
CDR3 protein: CSVTLGQGRNIQYF
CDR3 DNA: TGCAGCGTTACCTTGGGACAGGGACGAAACATTCAGTACTTC

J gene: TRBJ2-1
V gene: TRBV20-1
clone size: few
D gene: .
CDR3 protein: CSARARGISYNEQFF
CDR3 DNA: TGCAGTGCTAGGGCTAGGGGCATCTCCTACAATGAGCAGTTCTTC

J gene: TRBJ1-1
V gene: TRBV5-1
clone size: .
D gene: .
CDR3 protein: CASSLAPDLNTEAFF
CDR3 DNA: TGCGCCAGCAGCTTGGCCCCAGACCTGAACACTGAAGCTTTCTTT